The 15 T cell receptor beta chains below were found in one sample sequenced in a study of T-cell memory formation after mild COVID-19. TCRdb reanalysed the 5' RACE reads using MiXCR and keeps one entry per CDR3 protein. The sample comprises a few hundred thousand distinct CDR3 sequences, just under 20% of which are singletons, and around 20% rests with the top ten. The sequencing input was PBMCs or a T cell subset sorted from them (not recorded which). The receptors were sampled from a young man who had mild COVID-19 (a few samples of this study predate the infection). Cell type and time point are not known.

This sequence joins TRBV24-1 and TRBJ1-5, with a possible D match to TRBD1 (6 bases). This CDR3 is 14 amino acids long. Germline CDR1 KGHDR, CDR2 SFDVKD. Trimming stripped 3 bases from V and 4 bases from J, with 9 bases between. The CDR3 DNA reads as TGTGCCACCAGTGATCAACAGGGAAATCAGCCCCAGCATTTT. Translation gives CATSDQQGNQPQHF.

In its sample, this clonotype was seen a few times. The rearrangement links TRBV7-9 to TRBJ2-1; no definite D call. Per germline, CDR1 SEHNR and CDR2 FQNEAQ (reference sequence). The CDR3 sequence is 12 residues long. V lost 5 bases to trimming and J lost 6 bases, with 8 bases between them. The chain's CDR3 is CASSPEVNEQFF. As DNA, the CDR3 is TGTGCCAGCAGCCCTGAAGTCAATGAGCAGTTCTTC.

The rearrangement links TRBV28 to TRBJ1-1, with 10 bases matching TRBD1. The CDR3 covers 14 residues. CDR1 is MDHEN and CDR2 is SYDVKM in the germline V gene. J lost 4 bases, V lost 7 bases, and 6 bases had no gene match. CDR3: CASMRQGAFTEAFF. CDR3 DNA: TGTGCCAGCATGCGACAGGGGGCCTTCACTGAAGCTTTCTTT.

The rearrangement links TRBV4-2 to TRBJ2-3; TRBD1 is a possible D gene (5 bases). CDR1 is LGHNA and CDR2 is YNFKEQ in the germline V gene. V was trimmed by 4 bases and J by 1 base, leaving 15 bases between them. This CDR3 region has 16 residues. The CDR3 coding sequence is TGTGCCAGCAGCCCACAGGACCCTGGGGGCACAGATACGCAGTATTTT. Encoded protein: CASSPQDPGGTDTQYF.

The genes are TRBV5-1 and TRBJ2-1; D is tentatively TRBD1 or TRBD2 (6 bases each). The CDR3 extends over 16 amino acids. The V gene's germline CDR1 is SGHRS and CDR2 YFSETQ. Trimming removed 2 bases from V and 7 bases from J, with 19 bases in between. CDR3 nucleotides: TGCGCCAGCAGCTTTAGGGGGGCGGGAAATGGAAATGAGCAGTTCTTC. Protein sequence: CASSFRGAGNGNEQFF.

The chain employs TRBV20-1 and TRBJ2-3; tentatively, D is TRBD1 (6 bases). Germline V gene sequence: CDR1 DFQATT, CDR2 SNEGSKA (reference sequence). CDR3 length: 14 residues. Trimming removed 6 bases from V and 2 bases from J, with 15 bases in between. The CDR3, as DNA: TGCAGTGCAACCGGGACACCTAACACAGATACGCAGTATTTT. This codes for CSATGTPNTDTQYF.

This clonotype was observed a handful of times. The chain is built from TRBV3-1 and TRBJ1-3; the match to TRBD1 covers 7 bases. The CDR3 is 13 residues long. V dropped 3 bases and J dropped 7; count of bases not matched to a gene: 3. CDR1 is LGHDT and CDR2 is YNNKEL in the germline V gene (reference sequence). The CDR3 bases are TGTGCCAGCAGCCACACACAGGGGAACACCATATATTTT. This encodes CASSHTQGNTIYF.

The chain couples TRBV2 to TRBJ1-3, with TRBD1 matching 8 bases. The CDR3 length is 15 residues. Trimming took 2 bases from V and 9 from J; bases not matched to a gene: 9. Germline V gives CDR1 SNHLY, CDR2 FYNNEI. The CDR3 is CASSEPGQGEGTIYF. CDR3 DNA sequence: TGTGCCAGCAGTGAACCCGGACAGGGAGAAGGCACCATATATTTT.

The chain combines TRBV7-8 with TRBJ2-1, with TRBD2 matching over 9 bases. With V trimmed by 2 bases and J by 0 bases, 2 bases remained unmatched. This CDR3 is built from 16 residues. Germline-derived CDR1 and CDR2 are SGHVS and FQNEAQ. CDR3 sequence reads: CASSLRRGGSYNEQFF. The CDR3 DNA sequence: TGTGCCAGCAGCTTAAGGCGGGGGGGCTCCTACAATGAGCAGTTCTTC. Drawing the rest from reference TRBV7-8 and TRBJ2-1, the complete variable domain is GAGVSQSPRYKVAKRGQDVALRCDPISGHVSLFWYQQALGQGPEFLTYFQNEAQLDKSGLPSDRFFAERPEGSVSTLKIQRTQQEDSAVYLCASSLRRGGSYNEQFFGPGTRLTVL.

This chain uses TRBV5-1 with TRBJ2-3; either TRBD1 or TRBD2 may supply D (5 bases each). V dropped 0 bases and J dropped 4 bases, with 18 bases sitting between them. This CDR3 has 17 residues. Germline-derived CDR1 and CDR2 are SGHRS and YFSETQ. CDR3 sequence (DNA): TGCGCCAGCAGCTTGGAGCGGACACCCCTACGTGCAGATACGCAGTATTTT. Protein: CASSLERTPLRADTQYF.

The table lists this clonotype with a few counts. In DNA, the CDR3 is TGTGCCAGCAGACCAATAGACACAGGACCTTATCAGCCCCAGCATTTT. Translating it yields CASRPIDTGPYQPQHF. The chain combines TRBV2 with TRBJ1-5, with D tentatively TRBD1 (5 bases). There are 16 residues in the CDR3. Germline CDR1 and CDR2: SNHLY and FYNNEI. Trimming shortened V by 6 bases and J by 5 bases, and 20 bases separated the two germline ends.

This clonotype was seen only a few times. V and J are TRBV7-2 and TRBJ2-5; TRBD2 might be the D (7 bases). Germline V gives CDR1 SGHTA, CDR2 FQGNSA. The CDR3 is 15 residues long. The V and J ends lost 2 bases and 5 bases respectively, with 15 bases between them. The CDR3 region is CASSLTWGGLETQYF. The CDR3 DNA sequence: TGTGCCAGCAGCTTAACATGGGGGGGCCTGGAGACCCAGTACTTC. Using reference TRBV7-2 and TRBJ2-5 for the parts outside the CDR3, the full variable domain is GAGVSQSPSNKVTEKGKDVELRCDPISGHTALYWYRQSLGQGLEFLIYFQGNSAPDKSGLPSDRFSAERTGGSVSTLTIQRTQQEDSAVYLCASSLTWGGLETQYFGPGTRLLVL.

This clonotype was counted many times. The chain is built from TRBV5-1 and TRBJ2-7; D is unresolved. CDR3 length: 13 residues. Germline CDR1 is SGHRS and CDR2 is YFSETQ. Trimming removed 1 base at V and 3 bases at J, with 8 bases between. CDR3 sequence (DNA): TGCGCCAGCAGCTTGACGGCAGACTACGAGCAGTACTTC. As protein: CASSLTADYEQYF.

This clonotype was detected once. This chain joins TRBV6-5 and TRBJ1-1; the D gene is possibly TRBD1 (6 bases). CDR3 size: 15 residues. V was shortened by 4 bases and J by 1 base, with 13 bases between the two germline ends. Germline V lookup: CDR1 MNHEY, CDR2 SVGAGI. The CDR3 region is CASSFRGGGNTEAFF. CDR3 in DNA: TGTGCCAGCAGTTTCAGGGGAGGCGGGAACACTGAAGCTTTCTTT.

The genes are TRBV27 and TRBJ2-3, with 9 positions matching TRBD1. V shed 3 bases, J shed 0 bases, and the junction held 4 bases outside the gene matches. Germline V gives CDR1 MNHEY, CDR2 SMNVEV (reference sequence). This CDR3 spans 16 amino acids. CDR3 in amino acids: CASSLTGTGSTDTQYF. DNA of the CDR3: TGTGCCAGCAGTTTGACCGGGACAGGGAGCACAGATACGCAGTATTTT.